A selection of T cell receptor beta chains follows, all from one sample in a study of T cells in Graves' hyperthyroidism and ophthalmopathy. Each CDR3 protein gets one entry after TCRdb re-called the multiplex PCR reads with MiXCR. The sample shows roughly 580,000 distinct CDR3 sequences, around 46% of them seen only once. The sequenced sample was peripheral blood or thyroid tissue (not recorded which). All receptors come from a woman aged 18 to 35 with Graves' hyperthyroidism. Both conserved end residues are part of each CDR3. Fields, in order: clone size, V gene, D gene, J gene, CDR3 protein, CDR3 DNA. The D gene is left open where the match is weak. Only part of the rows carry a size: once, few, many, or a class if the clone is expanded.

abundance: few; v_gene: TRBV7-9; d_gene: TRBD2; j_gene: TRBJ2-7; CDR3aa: CASSPYRLAGGHDNEQYF; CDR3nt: TGTGCCAGCAGCCCCTACCGACTAGCGGGAGGGCATGACAATGAGCAGTACTTC
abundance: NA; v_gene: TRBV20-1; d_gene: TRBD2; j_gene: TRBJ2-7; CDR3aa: CSAQPTSGSSYEQYF; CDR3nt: TGCAGTGCCCAACCGACTAGCGGGAGCTCCTACGAGCAGTACTTC
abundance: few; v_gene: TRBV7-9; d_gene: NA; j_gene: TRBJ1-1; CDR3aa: CASSRPTAGMMNTEAFF; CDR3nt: TGTGCCAGCAGCCGCCCTACAGCGGGGATGATGAACACTGAAGCTTTCTTT
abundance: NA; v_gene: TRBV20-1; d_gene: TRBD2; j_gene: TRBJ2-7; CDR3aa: CSAPTGTRYEQYF; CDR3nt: TGCAGTGCGCCTACAGGGACTAGATACGAGCAGTACTTC
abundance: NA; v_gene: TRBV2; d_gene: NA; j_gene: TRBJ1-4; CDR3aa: CASSPGGVTNEKLFF; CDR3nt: TGTGCCAGCAGCCCAGGAGGGGTGACTAATGAAAAACTGTTTTTT
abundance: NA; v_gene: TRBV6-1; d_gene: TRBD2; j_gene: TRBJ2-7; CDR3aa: CASRTGLAGLEQYF; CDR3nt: TGTGCCAGCAGAACGGGACTAGCGGGACTCGAGCAGTACTTC
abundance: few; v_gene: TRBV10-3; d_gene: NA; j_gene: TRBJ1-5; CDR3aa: CASRAGFIQPQHF; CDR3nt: TGTGCCAGCAGGGCGGGATTCATTCAGCCCCAGCATTTT
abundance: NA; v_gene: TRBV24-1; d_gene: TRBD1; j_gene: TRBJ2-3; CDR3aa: CATSVVTGIGDTQYF; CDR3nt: TGTGCCACCAGTGTGGTGACAGGGATAGGAGATACGCAGTATTTT
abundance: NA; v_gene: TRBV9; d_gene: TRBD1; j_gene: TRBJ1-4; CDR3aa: CASSPRTGNGQLFF; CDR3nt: TGTGCCAGCAGTCCCCGGACAGGGAACGGTCAACTGTTTTTT
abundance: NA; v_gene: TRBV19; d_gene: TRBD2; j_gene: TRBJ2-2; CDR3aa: CASSSGLADTGELFF; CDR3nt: TGTGCCAGTAGTTCGGGACTAGCAGACACCGGGGAGCTGTTTTTT
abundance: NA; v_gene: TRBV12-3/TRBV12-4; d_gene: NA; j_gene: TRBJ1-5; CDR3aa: CASSLALGGLGNQPQHF; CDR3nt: TGTGCCAGCAGTTTAGCCCTTGGGGGCTTGGGCAATCAGCCCCAGCATTTT
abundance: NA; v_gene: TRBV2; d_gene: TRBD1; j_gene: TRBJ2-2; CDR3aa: CASSEDRVGNTGELFF; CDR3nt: TGTGCCAGCAGTGAGGACAGGGTAGGGAACACCGGGGAGCTGTTTTTT
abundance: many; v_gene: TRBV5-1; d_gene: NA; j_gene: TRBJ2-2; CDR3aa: CASSRNTGELFF; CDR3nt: TGCGCCAGCAGCCGGAACACCGGGGAGCTGTTTTTT
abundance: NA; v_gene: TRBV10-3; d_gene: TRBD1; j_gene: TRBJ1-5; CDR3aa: CASTPSQGDNQPQHF; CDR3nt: TGTGCCAGTACCCCCTCTCAGGGGGACAATCAGCCCCAGCATTTT
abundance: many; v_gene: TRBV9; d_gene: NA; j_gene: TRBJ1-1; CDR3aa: CASSVGGKDTEAFF; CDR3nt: TGTGCCAGCAGCGTAGGGGGTAAGGACACTGAAGCTTTCTTT
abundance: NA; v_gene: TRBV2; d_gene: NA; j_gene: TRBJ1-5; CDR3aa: CASSKGGSNQPQHF; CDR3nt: TGTGCCAGCAGCAAGGGGGGGAGCAATCAGCCCCAGCATTTT
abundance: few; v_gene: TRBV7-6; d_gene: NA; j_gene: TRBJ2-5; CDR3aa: CASSYSVGVETQYF; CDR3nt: TGTGCCAGCAGTTACTCTGTGGGAGTCGAGACCCAGTACTTC
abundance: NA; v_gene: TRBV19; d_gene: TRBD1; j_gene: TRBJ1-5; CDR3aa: CASRTGEQPQHF; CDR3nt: TGTGCCAGTAGGACAGGGGAACAGCCCCAGCATTTT
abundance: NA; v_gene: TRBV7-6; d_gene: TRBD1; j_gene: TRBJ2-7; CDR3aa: CASSLKDRGPRGEQYF; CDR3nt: TGTGCCAGCAGCCTGAAGGACAGGGGCCCAAGGGGAGAGCAGTACTTC
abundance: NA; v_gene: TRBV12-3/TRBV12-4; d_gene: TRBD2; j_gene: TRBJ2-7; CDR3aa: CASRRAGGGDEQYF; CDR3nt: TGTGCCAGCAGAAGAGCGGGAGGGGGCGACGAGCAGTACTTC
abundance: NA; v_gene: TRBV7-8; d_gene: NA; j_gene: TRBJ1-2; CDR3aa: CASSLEGQAGYGYTF; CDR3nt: TGTGCCAGCAGCTTAGAAGGGCAGGCCGGGTATGGCTACACCTTC
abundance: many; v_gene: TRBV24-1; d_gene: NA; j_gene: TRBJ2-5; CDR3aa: CATSDQKAGGETQYF; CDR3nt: TGTGCCACCAGTGATCAGAAGGCAGGGGGGGAGACCCAGTACTTC
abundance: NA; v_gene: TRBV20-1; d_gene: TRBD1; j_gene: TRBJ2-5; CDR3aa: CSALGQGQETQYF; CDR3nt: TGCAGTGCCCTCGGACAGGGACAAGAGACCCAGTACTTC
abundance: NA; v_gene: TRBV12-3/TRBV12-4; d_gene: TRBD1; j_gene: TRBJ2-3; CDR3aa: CASRQGADTQYF; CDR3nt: TGTGCCAGCAGACAGGGGGCAGATACGCAGTATTTT
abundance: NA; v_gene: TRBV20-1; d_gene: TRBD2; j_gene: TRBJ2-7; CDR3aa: CSARGGLAAYEQYF; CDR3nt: TGCAGTGCCAGAGGGGGACTAGCGGCCTACGAGCAGTACTTC
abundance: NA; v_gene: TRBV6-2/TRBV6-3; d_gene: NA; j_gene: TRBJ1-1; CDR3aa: CASRLQRGGEAFF; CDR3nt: TGTGCCAGCAGACTACAACGGGGCGGGGAAGCTTTCTTT
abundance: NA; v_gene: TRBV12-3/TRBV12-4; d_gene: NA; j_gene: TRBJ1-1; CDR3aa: CASSPSVGAFF; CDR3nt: TGTGCCAGCAGCCCCTCTGTCGGTGCTTTCTTT
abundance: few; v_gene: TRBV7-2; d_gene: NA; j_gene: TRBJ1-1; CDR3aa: CASSLSRLNEAFF; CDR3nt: TGTGCCAGCAGCTTAAGTCGGTTAAATGAAGCTTTCTTT
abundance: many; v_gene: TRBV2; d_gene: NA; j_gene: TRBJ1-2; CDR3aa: CASSGAGGANGGGYTF; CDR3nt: TGTGCCAGCAGTGGAGCTGGGGGCGCGAATGGTGGTGGCTACACCTTC
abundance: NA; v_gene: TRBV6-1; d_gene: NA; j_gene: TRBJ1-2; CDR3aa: CASSAGTAPRGYTF; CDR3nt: TGTGCCAGCAGTGCGGGTACAGCTCCGCGGGGCTACACCTTC
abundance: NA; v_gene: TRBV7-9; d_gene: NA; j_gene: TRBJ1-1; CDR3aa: CASSHRKFNTEAFF; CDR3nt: TGTGCCAGCAGCCACAGGAAATTTAACACTGAAGCTTTCTTT
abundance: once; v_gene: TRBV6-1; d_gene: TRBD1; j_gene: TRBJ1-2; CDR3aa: CAGDSGTGWVVGYTF; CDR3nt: TGTGCCGGCGATTCCGGGACAGGGTGGGTAGTAGGCTACACCTTC
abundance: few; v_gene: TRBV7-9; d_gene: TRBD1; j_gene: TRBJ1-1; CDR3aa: CASSADRARSEAFF; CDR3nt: TGTGCCAGCAGCGCGGACAGGGCGAGGAGTGAAGCTTTCTTT
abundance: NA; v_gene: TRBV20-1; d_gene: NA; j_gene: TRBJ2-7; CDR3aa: CSAGRGITYEQYF; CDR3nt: TGCAGTGCGGGAAGGGGGATAACCTACGAGCAGTACTTC
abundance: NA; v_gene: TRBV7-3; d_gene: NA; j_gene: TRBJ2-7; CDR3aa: CASSPSVLGFDEQYF; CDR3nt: TGTGCCAGCAGCCCCTCAGTCCTCGGCTTCGACGAGCAGTACTTC
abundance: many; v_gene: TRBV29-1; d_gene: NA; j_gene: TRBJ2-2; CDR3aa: CSVGRGNGELFF; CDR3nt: TGCAGCGTTGGTCGAGGGAACGGGGAGCTGTTTTTT
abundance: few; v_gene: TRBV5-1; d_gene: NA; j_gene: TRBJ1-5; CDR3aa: CASSLMGSQPQHF; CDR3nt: TGCGCCAGCAGCTTGATGGGTAGTCAGCCCCAGCATTTT
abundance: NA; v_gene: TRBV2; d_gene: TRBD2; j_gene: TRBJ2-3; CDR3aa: CASITGLAGSTDTQYF; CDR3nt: TGTGCCAGCATTACTGGACTAGCGGGTAGCACAGATACGCAGTATTTT
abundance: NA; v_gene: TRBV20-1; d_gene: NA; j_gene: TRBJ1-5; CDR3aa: CSAPGTSGNQPQHF; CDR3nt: TGCAGTGCTCCGGGGACTTCGGGCAATCAGCCCCAGCATTTT
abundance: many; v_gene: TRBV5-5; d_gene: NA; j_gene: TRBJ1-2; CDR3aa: CASSLVEDGYTF; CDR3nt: TGTGCCAGCAGCTTGGTGGAGGATGGCTACACCTTC
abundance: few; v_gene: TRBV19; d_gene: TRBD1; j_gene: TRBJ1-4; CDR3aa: CASSAGQGSREKLFF; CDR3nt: TGTGCCAGTAGTGCGGGACAGGGGTCGCGTGAAAAACTGTTTTTT
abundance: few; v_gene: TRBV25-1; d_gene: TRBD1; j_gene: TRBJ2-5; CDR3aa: CASSFGTGGAETQYF; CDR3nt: TGTGCCAGCAGCTTTGGGACAGGGGGCGCCGAGACCCAGTACTTC
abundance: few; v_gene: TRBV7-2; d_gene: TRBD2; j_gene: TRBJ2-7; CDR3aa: CASSTSSGTVPYEQYF; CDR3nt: TGTGCCAGCAGCACCTCTAGCGGGACCGTGCCCTACGAGCAGTACTTC
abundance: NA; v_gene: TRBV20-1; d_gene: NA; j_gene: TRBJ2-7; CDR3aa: CSASPSPLKRAYEQYF; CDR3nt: TGCAGTGCTAGTCCCTCTCCGCTAAAAAGGGCCTACGAGCAGTACTTC
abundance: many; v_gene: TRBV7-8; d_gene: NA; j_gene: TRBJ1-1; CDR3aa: CASSLYAAEAFF; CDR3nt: TGTGCCAGCAGCTTATATGCAGCAGAAGCTTTCTTT
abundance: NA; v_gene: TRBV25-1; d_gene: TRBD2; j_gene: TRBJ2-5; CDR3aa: CASSLIAGVGGTQYF; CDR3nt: TGTGCCAGCAGTTTGATAGCGGGAGTGGGGGGGACCCAGTACTTC
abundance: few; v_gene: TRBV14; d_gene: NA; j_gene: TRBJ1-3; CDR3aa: CASSQNRVAGNTIYF; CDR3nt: TGTGCCAGCAGCCAAAACAGGGTGGCGGGAAACACCATATATTTT
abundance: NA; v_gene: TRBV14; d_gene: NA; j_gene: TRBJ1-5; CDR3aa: CASSQEGGKNSNQPPHF; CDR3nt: TGTGCCAGCAGCCAAGAAGGGGGGAAGAATAGCAATCAGCCCCCGCATTTT
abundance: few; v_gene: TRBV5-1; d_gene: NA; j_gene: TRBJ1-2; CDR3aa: CASSLQGLNYGYTF; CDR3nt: TGCGCCAGCAGCTTACAGGGCCTGAACTATGGCTACACCTTC
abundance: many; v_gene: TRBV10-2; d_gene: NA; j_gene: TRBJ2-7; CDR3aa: CASSLRLPGEQYF; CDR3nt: TGCGCCAGCAGTCTGCGACTGCCGGGTGAGCAGTACTTC
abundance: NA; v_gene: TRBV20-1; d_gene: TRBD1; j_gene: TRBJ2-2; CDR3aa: CSATGTGSVGELFF; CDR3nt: TGCAGTGCTACTGGGACAGGGAGCGTCGGGGAGCTGTTTTTT
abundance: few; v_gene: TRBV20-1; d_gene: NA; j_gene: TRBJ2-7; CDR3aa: CSARTVRTPSYEQYF; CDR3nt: TGCAGTGCTAGGACAGTCCGAACCCCCTCCTACGAGCAGTACTTC
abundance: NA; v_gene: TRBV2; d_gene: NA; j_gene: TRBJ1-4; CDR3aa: CASRDTVATNEKLFF; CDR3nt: TGTGCCAGCAGGGACACCGTTGCAACTAATGAAAAACTGTTTTTT
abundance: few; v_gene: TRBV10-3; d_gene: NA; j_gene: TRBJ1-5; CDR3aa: CASSPSGQQNQPQHF; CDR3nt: TGTGCCAGCAGTCCGTCTGGACAGCAAAATCAGCCCCAGCATTTT